This TCR beta chain was documented in a study of cytomegalovirus exposure and HLA in healthy donors. Overall study: Later analysis reported that the 110 or so validation repertoires shared the platform of the 650 to 700 first-cohort repertoires. Findings and limits, study-wide: Among TCR beta chains, those listed as cytomegalovirus-associated numbered some 170. Later, an analysis found that TCR clusters from the first cohort tended to co-occur in the 95 to 150 validation repertoires.

To note about this clone: Its specificity is unknown.

The approximately 130-subject validation cohort, separate from the 666-subject first cohort, included the donors. Here immunoSEQ multiplex PCR was the method, and the copy in TCRdb shows in-frame clones only, minus some. The table records some 110,000 clones, about 88% of them present only once. The CDR3 spans 12 residues. The germline CDR1 and CDR2 sequences are SGHVS and FNYEAQ. Between the trimmed V and J ends, which lost 1 base and 6 bases, there was a span of 7 bases. The source material was PBMCs. The sequence was obtained from a man younger than 30 in good health and CMV-seropositive. The J gene is TRBJ2-7, the V gene TRBV7-6; D perhaps matches TRBD2 (5 bases). CDR3 DNA: TGTGCCAGCAGCTTAGGAGGGCTCGAGCAGTACTTC. Translation gives CASSLGGLEQYF.